This TCR beta chain is drawn from a study of T cell responses to AZD1222 COVID-19 vaccine (dated by TCRdb to the early 2020s). Broadly, across the study: AZD1222 recipients given second doses at about 4 weeks or at about 12 weeks were pooled, since spike-specific TCR depth and breadth were not found to differ between the two schedules. A total of about 230 trial participants underwent TCR sequencing, of whom roughly 210 received two doses of AZD1222 and about 25 received two doses of the MenACWY control vaccine. Trial participants were enrolled by age into 18-55, 56-69 and 70-plus year subgroups, with 148, 28 and 57 TCR-sequenced participants respectively.

CDR1 and CDR2, looked up from the germline V gene, are SGHRS and YFSETQ. Including cysteine and phenylalanine, the CDR3 has 13 amino acids. The only DNA kept is the CDR3, 39 bases in frame from the first base. Relative to germline, V is 4 bases shorter and J is 4 bases shorter, with 10 bases between their ends. The investigation overall reported the following: Vaccine-associated CD4 TCRs spanned the whole spike protein, with dominant responses in regions 160-218 and 743-854. Conclusions about previously exposed vaccinees are limited because only six or seven AZD1222 recipients were SARS-CoV-2 seropositive at baseline. Because no day 14 peak-response samples were available, repertoires were characterized only after the peak T cell response. A significant rise in spike-specific TCR breadth and depth was observed after two AZD1222 doses relative to day 0 and relative to MenACWY recipients. The 56-69-year group was small, and its depth increase did not reach significance, likely because of low power. Epitopes outside the regions mutated in the B.1.351 and B.1.1.7 variants were reportedly recognized by nearly half of the unique spike-specific TCRs. Participants were mostly white British and included more females than males, and it was suggested by the authors that clonal diversity may have been underestimated.

The CDR3 regions of human TCRbeta chains were analyzed by immunosequencing. The authors' analysis ran thus. TCRs in the repertoires were matched against a reference library of SARS-CoV-2-specific TCRs that had been generated with the MIRA antigen-specificity platform. Breadth was defined as the fraction of unique TCRs that were SARS-CoV-2-associated, and depth was defined as the fraction of total T cells that were SARS-CoV-2-associated. Using the MIRA data, every spike-specific TCR was mapped to the spike region that the TCR reacted to and assigned to either a CD4 or a CD8 class. Log10-transformed breadth and depth values were compared by one-way ANOVA with Sidak's multiple comparisons tests. TCRdb provides this immuneACCESS table in a form limited to in-frame rearrangements. Some clones are lacking; in checked studies, under half of them reflect an unresolved V gene, and why the rest are absent is not known. Clonal size and the V and J genes are those of that table, whereas D and trimming came from the DNA. Counted in this sample were approximately 100,000 clones; 90% to 95% of them appeared once. 6% to 8% of the sample is taken by the ten largest.

Explained via the paper, the time point label denotes: baseline before first vaccination. Vaccinee samples were obtained from the UK trials COV001 and COV002, which included a single-blind randomized controlled phase 2/3 trial of AZD1222 (ChAdOx1 nCoV-19) in healthy adults. Trial participant PBMC samples were collected at day 0 and day 28 after the second dose for TCRbeta chain sequencing. About this clone itself: Its antigen has not been determined. Base quality data are lacking; no much larger clone is found one base away.

The sample consisted of peripheral blood, taken on day 0 of AZD1222 vaccination. The chain is assembled from TRBV5-1 and TRBJ2-3, and TRBD1 may be the D gene, going by 6 matching bases. This sequence originates from an adult in good health. The CDR3 protein is CASSAQGPDTQYF. At the DNA level, the sequence is TGCGCCAGCAGCGCACAGGGTCCAGATACGCAGTATTTT.